This T cell receptor beta chain was retrieved from a study of T cells after yellow fever vaccination. It was through 5'RACE template switching that TCR cDNA was made, with a universal primer site and UMIs added. MiXCR, run by TCRdb on the 5' RACE reads, gives a single entry per CDR3 protein. Of under 600,000 distinct CDR3 sequences listed, roughly 14% are singletons. This receptor was taken from a man younger than 40 who received the YFV17D yellow fever vaccine. The starting material was PBMCs, obtained on the day of the yellow fever booster vaccination.

The CDR3 DNA sequence: TGTGCCACCAGTGAAACAGGGGGTTGGTTCTTC. Protein product: CATSETGGWFF. This chain links TRBV24-1 with TRBJ2-1, with 8 nucleotides matching TRBD1. The ends lost 4 bases at V and 15 bases at J; junction bases unmatched: 4. Germline-derived CDR1 and CDR2 are KGHDR and SFDVKD. This CDR3 comprises 11 residues.